This T cell receptor beta chain appears in the sequencing data of a study of CD8 T cells in Susac syndrome. Reverse transcription of roughly 0.45 to 1 ug RNA was performed with random hexamers. TCRdb fed the immunoSEQ multiplex PCR reads into MiXCR, producing one record per CDR3 protein. The repertoire consists of under 150,000 distinct CDR3 sequences, with more than 85% occurring once and the leading ten covering 0.13% to 0.15%. Trimming took 4 bases from V and 3 from J, leaving 13 bases between them. Germline V gives CDR1 SQVTM, CDR2 ANQGSEA. CDR3 length equals 14 residues. The receptor comes from a human donor with Susac syndrome. The chain couples TRBV29-1 to TRBJ1-5, with D perhaps TRBD1 (6 bases). Sequencing used CD4+ T cells from PBMCs. CDR3 in amino acids: CSVGGQGTNQPQHF. The CDR3 bases are TGCAGCGTTGGTGGCCAGGGGACCAATCAGCCCCAGCATTTT.